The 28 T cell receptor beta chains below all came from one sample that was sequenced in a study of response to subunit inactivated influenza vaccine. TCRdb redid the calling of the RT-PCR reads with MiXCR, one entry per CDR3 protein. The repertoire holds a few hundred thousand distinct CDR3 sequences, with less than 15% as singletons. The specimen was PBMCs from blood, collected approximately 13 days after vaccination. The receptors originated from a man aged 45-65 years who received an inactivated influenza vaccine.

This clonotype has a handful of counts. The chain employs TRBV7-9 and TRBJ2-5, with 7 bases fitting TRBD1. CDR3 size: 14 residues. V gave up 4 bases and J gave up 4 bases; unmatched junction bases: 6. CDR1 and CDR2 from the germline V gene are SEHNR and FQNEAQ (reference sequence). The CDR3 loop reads CASSSQTGRETQYF. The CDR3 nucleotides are TGTGCCAGCAGCTCCCAGACAGGGCGAGAGACCCAGTACTTC.

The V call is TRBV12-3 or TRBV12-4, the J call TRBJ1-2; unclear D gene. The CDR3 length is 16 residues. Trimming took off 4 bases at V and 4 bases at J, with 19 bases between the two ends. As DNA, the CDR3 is TGTGCCAGCAGTTCTCCCAACATGGGTTTTAGCTATGGCTACACCTTC. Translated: CASSSPNMGFSYGYTF.

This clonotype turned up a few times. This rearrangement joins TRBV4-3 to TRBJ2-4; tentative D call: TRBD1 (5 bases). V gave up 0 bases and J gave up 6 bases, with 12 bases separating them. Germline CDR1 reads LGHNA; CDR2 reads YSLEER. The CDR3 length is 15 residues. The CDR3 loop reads CASSQEWGIVNIQYF. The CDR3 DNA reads TGCGCCAGCAGCCAAGAGTGGGGCATCGTAAACATTCAGTACTTC.

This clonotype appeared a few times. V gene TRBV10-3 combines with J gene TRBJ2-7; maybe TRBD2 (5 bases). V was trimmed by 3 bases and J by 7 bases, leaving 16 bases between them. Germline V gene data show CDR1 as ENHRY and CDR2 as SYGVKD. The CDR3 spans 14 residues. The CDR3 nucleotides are TGTGCCATCAGTGAAAGGACCCAGCCGGGAGAGCAGTACTTC. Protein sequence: CAISERTQPGEQYF.

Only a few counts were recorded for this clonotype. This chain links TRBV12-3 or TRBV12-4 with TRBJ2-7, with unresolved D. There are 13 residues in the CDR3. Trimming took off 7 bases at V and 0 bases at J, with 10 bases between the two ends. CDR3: CASNYGVSYEQYF. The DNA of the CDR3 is TGTGCCAGCAACTATGGGGTCTCCTACGAGCAGTACTTC.

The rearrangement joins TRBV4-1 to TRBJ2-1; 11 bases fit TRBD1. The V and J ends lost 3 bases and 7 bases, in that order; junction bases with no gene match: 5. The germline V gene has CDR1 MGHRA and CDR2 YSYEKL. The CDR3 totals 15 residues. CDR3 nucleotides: TGCGCCAGCAGCCATGGACAGGGGGCAGGTAATGAGCAGTTCTTC. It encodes CASSHGQGAGNEQFF.

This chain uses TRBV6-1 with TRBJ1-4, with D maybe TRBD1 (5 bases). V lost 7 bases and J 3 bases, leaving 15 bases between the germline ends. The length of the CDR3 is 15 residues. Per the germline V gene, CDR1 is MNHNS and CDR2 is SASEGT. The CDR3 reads CASKGAPRSNEKLFF. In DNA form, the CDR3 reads TGTGCCAGCAAAGGGGCACCTCGGTCTAATGAAAAACTGTTTTTT.

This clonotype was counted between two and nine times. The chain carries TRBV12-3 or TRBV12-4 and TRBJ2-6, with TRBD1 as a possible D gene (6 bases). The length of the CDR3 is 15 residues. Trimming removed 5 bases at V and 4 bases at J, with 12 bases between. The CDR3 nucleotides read TGTGCCAGCAGTCCTCAGGGGCCAGGGGCCAACGTCCTGACTTTC. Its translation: CASSPQGPGANVLTF.

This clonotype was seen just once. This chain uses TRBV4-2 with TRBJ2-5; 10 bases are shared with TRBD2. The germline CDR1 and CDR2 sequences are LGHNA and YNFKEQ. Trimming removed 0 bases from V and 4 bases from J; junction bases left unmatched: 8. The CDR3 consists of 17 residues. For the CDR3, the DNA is TGTGCCAGCAGCCAAGATCCTAGCGGGAGATCCCCAGAGACCCAGTACTTC. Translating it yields CASSQDPSGRSPETQYF.

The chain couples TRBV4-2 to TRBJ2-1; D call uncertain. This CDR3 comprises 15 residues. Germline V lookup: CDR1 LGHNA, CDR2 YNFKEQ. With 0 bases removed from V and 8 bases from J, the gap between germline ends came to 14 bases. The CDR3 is CASSQESYKVDEQFF. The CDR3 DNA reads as TGTGCCAGCAGCCAAGAAAGTTACAAAGTTGATGAGCAGTTCTTC.

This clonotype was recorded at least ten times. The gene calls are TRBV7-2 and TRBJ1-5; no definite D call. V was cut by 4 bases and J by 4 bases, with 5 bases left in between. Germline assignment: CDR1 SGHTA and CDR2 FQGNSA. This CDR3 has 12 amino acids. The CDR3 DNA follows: TGTGCCAGCAGCTCGGCGAATCAGCCCCAGCATTTT. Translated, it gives CASSSANQPQHF.

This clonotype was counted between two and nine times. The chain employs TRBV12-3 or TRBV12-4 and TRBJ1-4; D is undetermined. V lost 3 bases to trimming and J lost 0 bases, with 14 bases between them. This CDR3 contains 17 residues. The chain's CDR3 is CASSLGRNWATNEKLFF. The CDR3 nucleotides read TGTGCCAGCAGTTTGGGCAGGAATTGGGCAACTAATGAAAAACTGTTTTTT.

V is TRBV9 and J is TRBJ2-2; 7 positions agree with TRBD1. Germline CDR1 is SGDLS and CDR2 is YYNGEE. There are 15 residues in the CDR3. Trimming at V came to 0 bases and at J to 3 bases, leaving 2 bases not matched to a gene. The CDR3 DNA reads TGTGCCAGCAGCGTAGAGGGGGCCGACACCGGGGAGCTGTTTTTT. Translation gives CASSVEGADTGELFF. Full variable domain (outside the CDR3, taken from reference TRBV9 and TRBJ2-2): DSGVTQTPKHLITATGQRVTLRCSPRSGDLSVYWYQQSLDQGLQFLIQYYNGEERAKGNILERFSAQQFPDLHSELNLSSLELGDSALYFCASSVEGADTGELFFGEGSRLTVL.

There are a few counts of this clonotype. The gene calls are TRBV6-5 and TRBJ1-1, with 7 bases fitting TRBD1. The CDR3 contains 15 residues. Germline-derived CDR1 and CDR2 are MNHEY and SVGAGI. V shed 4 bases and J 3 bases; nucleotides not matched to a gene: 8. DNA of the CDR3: TGTGCCAGCAGTTGGGGGGGAGGGGGCGACACTGAAGCTTTCTTT. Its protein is CASSWGGGGDTEAFF.

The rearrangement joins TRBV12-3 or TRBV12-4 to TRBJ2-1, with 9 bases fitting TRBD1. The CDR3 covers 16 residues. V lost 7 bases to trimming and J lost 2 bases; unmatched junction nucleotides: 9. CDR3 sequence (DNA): TGTGCCAGCAACCCCGGGACAGGGTTAACCTACAATGAGCAGTTCTTC. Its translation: CASNPGTGLTYNEQFF.

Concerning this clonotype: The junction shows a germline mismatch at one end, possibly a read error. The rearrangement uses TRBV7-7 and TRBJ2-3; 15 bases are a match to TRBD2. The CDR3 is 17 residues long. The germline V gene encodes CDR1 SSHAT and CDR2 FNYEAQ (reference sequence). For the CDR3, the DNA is TGTGCTAGCAGCTTAGGGACTAGCGGGGGGTTGACAGATACGCAGTATTTT. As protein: CASSLGTSGGLTDTQYF. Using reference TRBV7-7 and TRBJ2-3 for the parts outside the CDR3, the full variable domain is GAGVSQSPRYKVTKRGQDVTLRCDPISSHATLYWYQQALGQGPEFLTYFNYEAQPDKSGLPSDRFSAERPEGSISTLTIQRTEQRDSAMYRCASSLGTSGGLTDTQYFGPGTRLTVL.

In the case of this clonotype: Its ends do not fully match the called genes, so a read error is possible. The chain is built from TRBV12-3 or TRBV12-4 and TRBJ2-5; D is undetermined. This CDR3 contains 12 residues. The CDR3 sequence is CSSSKTQATQYF. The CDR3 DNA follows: TGTTCCAGCAGCAAGACCCAGGCGACCCAGTACTTC.

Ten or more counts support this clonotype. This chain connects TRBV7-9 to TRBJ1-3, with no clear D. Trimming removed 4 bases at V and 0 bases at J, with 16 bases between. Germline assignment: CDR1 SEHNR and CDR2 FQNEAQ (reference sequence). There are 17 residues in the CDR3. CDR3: CASSSPTADDSGNTIYF. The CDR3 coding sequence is TGTGCCAGCAGCTCCCCGACGGCGGACGACTCTGGAAACACCATATATTTT. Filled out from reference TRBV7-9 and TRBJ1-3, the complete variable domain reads DTGVSQNPRHKITKRGQNVTFRCDPISEHNRLYWYRQTLGQGPEFLTYFQNEAQLEKSRLLSDRFSAERPKGSFSTLEIQRTEQGDSAMYLCASSSPTADDSGNTIYFGEGSWLTVV.

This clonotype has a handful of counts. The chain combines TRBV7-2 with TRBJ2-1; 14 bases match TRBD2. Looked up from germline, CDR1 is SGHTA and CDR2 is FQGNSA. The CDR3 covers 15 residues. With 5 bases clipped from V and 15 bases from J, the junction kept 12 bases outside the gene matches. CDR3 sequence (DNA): TGTGCCAGCAGCCCCGAGGGGACTAGCGGGAGAGCGCGGTTCTTC. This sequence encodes CASSPEGTSGRARFF.

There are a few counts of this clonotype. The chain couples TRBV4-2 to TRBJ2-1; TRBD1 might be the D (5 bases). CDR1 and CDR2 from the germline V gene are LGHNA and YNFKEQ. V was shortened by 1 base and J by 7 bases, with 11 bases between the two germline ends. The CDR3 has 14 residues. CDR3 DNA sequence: TGTGCCAGCAGCCAAGTGGGCAGGGATAATGAGCAGTTCTTC. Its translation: CASSQVGRDNEQFF.

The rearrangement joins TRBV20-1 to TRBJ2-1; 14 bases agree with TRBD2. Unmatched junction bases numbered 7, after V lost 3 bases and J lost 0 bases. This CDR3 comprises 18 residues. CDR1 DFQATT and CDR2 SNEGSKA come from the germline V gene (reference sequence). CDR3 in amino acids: CSARGGTSGSPSYNEQFF. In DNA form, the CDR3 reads TGCAGTGCTAGGGGCGGGACTAGCGGGAGCCCCTCCTACAATGAGCAGTTCTTC.

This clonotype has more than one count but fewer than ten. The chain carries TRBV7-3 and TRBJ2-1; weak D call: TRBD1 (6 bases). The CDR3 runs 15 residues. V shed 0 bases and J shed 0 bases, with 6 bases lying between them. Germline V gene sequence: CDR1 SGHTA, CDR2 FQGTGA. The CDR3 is CASSLTRGSYNEQFF. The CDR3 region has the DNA TGTGCCAGCAGCTTAACCAGGGGCTCCTACAATGAGCAGTTCTTC. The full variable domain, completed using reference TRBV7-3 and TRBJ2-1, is GAGVSQTPSNKVTEKGKYVELRCDPISGHTALYWYRQSLGQGPEFLIYFQGTGAADDSGLPNDRFFAVRPEGSVSTLKIQRTERGDSAVYLCASSLTRGSYNEQFFGPGTRLTVL.

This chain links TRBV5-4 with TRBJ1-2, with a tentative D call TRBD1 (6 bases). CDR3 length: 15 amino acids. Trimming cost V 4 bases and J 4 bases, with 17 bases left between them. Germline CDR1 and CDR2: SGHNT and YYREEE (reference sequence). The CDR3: CASSQRPGAIYGYTF. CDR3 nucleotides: TGTGCCAGCAGCCAAAGACCGGGGGCCATCTATGGCTACACCTTC. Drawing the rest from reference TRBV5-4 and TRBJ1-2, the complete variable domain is ETGVTQSPTHLIKTRGQQVTLRCSSQSGHNTVSWYQQALGQGPQFIFQYYREEENGRGNFPPRFSGLQFPNYSSELNVNALELDDSALYLCASSQRPGAIYGYTFGSGTRLTVV.

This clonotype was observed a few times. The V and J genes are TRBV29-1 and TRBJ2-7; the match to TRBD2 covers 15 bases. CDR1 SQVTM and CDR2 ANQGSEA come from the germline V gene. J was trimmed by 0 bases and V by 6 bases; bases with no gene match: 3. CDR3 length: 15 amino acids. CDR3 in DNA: TGCAGCGTCGGACTAGCGGGAGGGAGCTCCTACGAGCAGTACTTC. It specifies CSVGLAGGSSYEQYF.

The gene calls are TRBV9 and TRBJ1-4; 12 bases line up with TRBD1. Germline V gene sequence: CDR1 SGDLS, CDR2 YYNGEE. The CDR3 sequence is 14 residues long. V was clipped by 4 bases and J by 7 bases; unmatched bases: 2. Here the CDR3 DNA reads TGTGCCAGCAGCCGGGACAGGGGGCGTGAAAAACTGTTTTTT. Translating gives CASSRDRGREKLFF.

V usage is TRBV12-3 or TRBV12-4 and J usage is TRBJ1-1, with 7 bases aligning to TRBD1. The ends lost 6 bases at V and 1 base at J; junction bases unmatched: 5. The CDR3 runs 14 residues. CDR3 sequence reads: CASRQDRPNTEAFF. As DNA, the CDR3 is TGTGCCAGCAGGCAGGACAGGCCGAACACTGAAGCTTTCTTT.

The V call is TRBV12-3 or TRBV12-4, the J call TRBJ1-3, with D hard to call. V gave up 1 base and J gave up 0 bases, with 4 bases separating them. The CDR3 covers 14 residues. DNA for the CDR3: TGTGCCAGCAGTTTAGACATCTCTGGAAACACCATATATTTT. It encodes CASSLDISGNTIYF.

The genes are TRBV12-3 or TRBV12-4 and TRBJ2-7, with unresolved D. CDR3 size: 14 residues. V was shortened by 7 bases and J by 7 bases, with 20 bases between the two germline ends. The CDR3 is CASTPRQSTSEQYF. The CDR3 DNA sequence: TGTGCCAGCACCCCACGGCAGTCCACCTCTGAGCAGTACTTC.